This TCR beta chain was retrieved from a study of blood T cell repertoires in COVID-19. Study in general: Samples came from the United States, Italy and Spain, spanning acute and convalescent COVID-19. T cells, B-cell-depleted T cells, or PBMCs provided the cDNA or gDNA that served as material.

Germline CDR1 LNHDA, CDR2 SQIVND (reference sequence). CDR3 length: 16 amino acids. V dropped 1 base and J dropped 8 bases, with 15 bases sitting between them. Authors' methods: Amplification from reference gene primers served as the basis for estimated nucleated cell counts. Sequencing was performed with immunoSEQ multiplex PCR; in TCRdb, only in-frame clones are kept and a portion is missing. V and J calls and clone size come straight from that table; D and trimming were deduced from the DNA. This table has about 290,000 clones, around four fifths appearing once. This TCR derives from a woman in her 50s with active or convalescent COVID-19. V gene TRBV19 combines with J gene TRBJ1-6; possibly TRBD1 for D (6 bases). The sample comprised peripheral blood. The CDR3 DNA sequence: TGTGCCAGTAGTATAGGCACCCAACCAGGGGATTCACCCCTCCACTTT. Residues: CASSIGTQPGDSPLHF.